This note documents a single TCR beta chain sequence. What it binds is unknown. The CDR3 runs to 15 residues. The V gene's germline CDR1 is SGHTA and CDR2 FQGNSA. V lost 5 bases to trimming and J lost 4 bases, with 17 bases between them. The record originates from a study of T cell responses to AZD1222 COVID-19 vaccine. Whole-study results and caveats: Nearly half of spike-specific TCRs reportedly go after variant regions that carry no mutations. With dominance at 160-218 and 743-854, vaccine-associated CD4 TCRs spanned spike.

TCRdb's copy holds only in-frame clones and misses some; the assay was immunoSEQ multiplex PCR. The table includes around 150,000 clones, about 91% detected once. The receptor comes from an adult in good health. The chain combines TRBV7-2 with TRBJ1-2, with TRBD1 as a possible D gene (5 bases). The sequenced sample was peripheral blood, obtained on day 0 of MenACWY control vaccination. CDR3 residues: CASSPQNGASYGYTF. The CDR3 region has the DNA TGTGCCAGCAGCCCCCAAAACGGGGCTTCCTATGGCTACACCTTC.